This T cell receptor (beta chain) was observed in a study of shared clonotypes between healthy human individuals. The study's findings and limits: When compared with the clonotypes that were shared by all four sorted-subset donors, the non-shared clonotypes turned out to have lower generation probabilities.

Sequencing was at deep level. Replicate PCRs from sorted subsets contained about 200 ng DNA, which is 29,000 or so T cell genomes. The assay was immunoSEQ multiplex PCR, and TCRdb's table has in-frame clones only and misses some. The table records 950,000 to 1,200,000 clones, approximately 75% of them present only once. The CDR3 extends over 13 amino acids. Germline V gene lookup returns CDR1 SGHTA and CDR2 FQGTGA. V was cut by 4 bases and J by 2 bases, with 5 bases left in between. This clone was seen only once. Its antigen is as yet unknown. Other DNA sequences in the same sample also yield this CDR3. Each sample came from a Caucasian adult donor living in Nashville, Tennessee.

The receptor comes from a man younger than 35 in good health. Some clones in this sample may be carry-over from other donors' samples. Input material: memory CD4+ T cells from PBMCs. Regarding subset: CD45RA-negative fraction. The V and J genes are TRBV7-3 and TRBJ2-2; unclear D gene. The CDR3 nucleotides read TGTGCCAGCAGCTCCCTCAACACCGGGGAGCTGTTTTTT. Protein product: CASSSLNTGELFF.